The source of this TCR beta chain is a study of graft-versus-host responses after intestinal transplantation. On the study more broadly: Induction with anti-thymocyte globulin, then tacrolimus and steroids for about 3 years, was given to all recipients.

Note on this clone: The antigen remains undetermined.

Some clones are missing from TCRdb's copy, which holds only in-frame ones; the method was immunoSEQ multiplex PCR. The repertoire has 100,000 to 120,000 clones, 93% of them found once; the top ten carry roughly 0.5%. The sequence was collected from a human donor who received an intestinal transplant. This material consisted of unstimulated CD8+ T cells sorted from spleen or lymph node cells, taken before intestinal transplant.

The CDR3 DNA is TGCGCCAGCACATGGGGGGCCTTTTCTAGCACAGATACGCAGTATTTT. This sequence encodes CASTWGAFSSTDTQYF. The V and J genes are TRBV5-1 and TRBJ2-3; either TRBD1 or TRBD2 may fit D (6 bases each). V shed 6 bases and J shed 0 bases, with 17 bases lying between them. The CDR3 spans 16 residues. Germline V gene lookup returns CDR1 SGHRS and CDR2 YFSETQ.